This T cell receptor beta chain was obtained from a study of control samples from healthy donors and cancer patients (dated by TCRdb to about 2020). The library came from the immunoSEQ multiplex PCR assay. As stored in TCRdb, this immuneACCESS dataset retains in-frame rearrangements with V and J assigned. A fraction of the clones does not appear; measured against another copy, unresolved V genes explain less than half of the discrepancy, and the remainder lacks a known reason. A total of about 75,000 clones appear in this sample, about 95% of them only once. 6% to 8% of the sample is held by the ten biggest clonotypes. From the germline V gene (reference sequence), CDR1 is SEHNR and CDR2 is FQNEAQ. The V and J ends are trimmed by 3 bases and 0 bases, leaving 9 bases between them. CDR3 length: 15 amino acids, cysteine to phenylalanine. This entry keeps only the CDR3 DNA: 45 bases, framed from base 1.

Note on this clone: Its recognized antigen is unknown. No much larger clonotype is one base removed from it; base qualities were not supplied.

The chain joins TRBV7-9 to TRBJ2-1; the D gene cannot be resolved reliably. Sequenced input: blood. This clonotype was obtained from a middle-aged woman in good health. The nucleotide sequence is TGTGCCAGCAGCTTTCCCAACAGCTCCTACAATGAGCAGTTCTTC. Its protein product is CASSFPNSSYNEQFF.